A single T cell receptor beta chain is shown here with its context. What it recognizes is unknown. These data come from a study of cytomegalovirus exposure and HLA in healthy donors. The PCR had 60 Vbeta and 13 Jbeta primers. Generated by immunoSEQ multiplex PCR, the TCRdb table keeps only in-frame clones and is missing some. The sample holds over 75,000 clones, almost 85% seen once. Study findings and constraints: In a later analysis, a missense DCLRE1C variant was linked to TCR beta V- and J-gene trimming.

Germline CDR1 SGHNT, CDR2 YYREEE (reference sequence). With 2 bases removed from V and 0 bases from J, the gap between germline ends came to 6 bases. The CDR3 covers 14 residues. This sequence joins TRBV5-4 and TRBJ1-3; no definite D call. The sample consisted of PBMCs. This receptor was identified in a young woman in good health and CMV-seropositive. The DNA of the CDR3 is TGTGCCAGCAGCTTAGCGTTCTCTGGAAACACCATATATTTT. Amino acids: CASSLAFSGNTIYF.